The rows below give T cell receptor beta chains drawn from one sample of a study of blood T cell repertoires in COVID-19. Assay used: immunoSEQ multiplex PCR; TCRdb lists only in-frame clones, some missing. Of about 80,000 clones detected, roughly 80% appear once; the ten largest clones hold under 45%. Material: peripheral blood. These receptors all stem from a woman aged 70 to 79 with acute or convalescent COVID-19. CDR3s include the opening cysteine and the closing phenylalanine or tryptophan. A D gene is named only where the DNA matches it firmly. Some rows have no size entry. The others give once, few or many, or a class for an expanded clone.

v_call	j_call	clone_size	d_call	cdr3_aa	cdr3_nt
TRBV18	TRBJ1-1	NA	NA	CASSPAAGVNTEAFF	TGTGCCAGCTCACCTGCGGCAGGGGTGAACACTGAAGCTTTCTTT
TRBV5-1	TRBJ2-7	NA	TRBD1	CASSLEGQGVDEQYF	TGCGCCAGCAGCTTGGAAGGACAGGGGGTCGACGAGCAGTACTTC
TRBV9	TRBJ2-1	NA	NA	CASSVGATDSYNEQFF	TGTGCCAGCAGCGTAGGGGCGACAGACTCCTACAATGAGCAGTTCTTC
TRBV24-1	TRBJ2-5	NA	NA	CATSDPDRGGGETQYF	TGTGCCACCAGTGACCCAGACAGGGGAGGGGGCGAGACCCAGTACTTC
TRBV6-9	TRBJ1-2	NA	TRBD1	CASSYSTGLGGYTF	TGTGCCAGCAGTTATTCGACAGGGCTGGGTGGCTACACCTTC
TRBV29-1	TRBJ2-7	NA	TRBD1	CSVATPGQGSYEQYF	TGCAGCGTTGCGACTCCTGGACAGGGTTCCTACGAGCAGTACTTC
TRBV28	TRBJ1-1	NA	NA	CASSSSTGMNTEAFF	TGTGCCAGCAGTTCGTCGACAGGCATGAACACTGAAGCTTTCTTT
TRBV5-4	TRBJ2-7	NA	TRBD2	CASSSTSGSDEQYF	TGTGCCAGCAGCTCGACTAGCGGGAGTGACGAGCAGTACTTC
TRBV5-8	TRBJ1-4	NA	NA	CASSLSVGGEKLFF	TGTGCCAGCAGCTTATCCGTGGGGGGTGAAAAACTGTTTTTT
TRBV29-1	TRBJ2-1	NA	TRBD1	CSVDSPTRTGAINEQFF	TGCAGCGTTGATTCCCCCACCCGGACAGGGGCCATAAATGAGCAGTTCTTC
TRBV6-6	TRBJ2-7	NA	TRBD2	CASSYSVVAGDEQYF	TGTGCCAGCAGTTACTCGGTGGTAGCGGGAGACGAGCAGTACTTC
TRBV3-1/TRBV3-2	TRBJ1-2	NA	NA	CASSQGRGGFYGYTF	TGTGCCAGCAGCCAAGGTCGTGGCGGGTTCTATGGCTACACCTTC
TRBV28	TRBJ1-5	NA	NA	CASSFIRSKDSNQPQHF	TGTGCCAGCAGTTTCATAAGATCTAAAGATTCAAATCAGCCCCAGCATTTT
TRBV4-2	TRBJ2-1	few	TRBD2	CASSQDPGGEQFF	TGTGCCAGCAGCCAAGATCCGGGAGGTGAGCAGTTCTTC
TRBV5-1	TRBJ2-3	NA	TRBD2	CASRGTSGRAIDTQYF	TGCGCCAGCCGGGGGACTAGCGGGAGGGCCATTGATACGCAGTATTTT
TRBV6-5	TRBJ2-3	NA	NA	CASGRGEDTQYF	TGTGCCAGCGGACGGGGTGAGGATACGCAGTATTTT
TRBV3-1/TRBV3-2	TRBJ1-6	NA	NA	CASSQMAGVSPLHF	TGTGCCAGCAGCCAGATGGCAGGGGTCTCACCCCTCCACTTT
TRBV6-6	TRBJ2-6	NA	TRBD1	CASSPTGGPGANVLTF	TGTGCCAGCAGTCCTACAGGGGGCCCTGGGGCCAACGTCCTGACTTTC
TRBV7-3	TRBJ2-3	few	NA	CASSLIRGGTDTQYF	TGTGCCAGCAGCCTAATTCGAGGAGGAACAGATACGCAGTATTTT
TRBV19	TRBJ2-7	once	TRBD1	CASSDRGRLYEQYF	TGTGCCAGTAGCGACAGGGGGCGCCTCTACGAGCAGTACTTC
TRBV9	TRBJ1-3	NA	TRBD1	CASSVTVWDRQGSGNTIYF	TGTGCCAGCAGCGTAACTGTCTGGGATCGACAGGGCTCTGGAAACACCATATATTTT
TRBV15	TRBJ1-1	NA	NA	CATSRDSMGVEAFF	TGTGCCACCAGCAGGGACTCAATGGGAGTTGAAGCTTTCTTT
TRBV5-5	TRBJ1-1	NA	NA	CASSLTTEAFF	TGTGCCAGCAGCTTGACTACTGAAGCTTTCTTT
TRBV7-8	TRBJ2-7	NA	NA	CASSLGPWGEQYF	TGTGCCAGCAGTCTGGGGCCTTGGGGCGAGCAGTACTTC
TRBV4-1	TRBJ1-6	once	TRBD1	CASSQDDRANSPLHF	TGCGCCAGCAGCCAAGACGACAGGGCTAATTCACCCCTCCACTTT
TRBV29-1	TRBJ2-1	NA	TRBD2	CSAGGGPQVNEQFF	TGCAGCGCGGGGGGGGGACCCCAAGTTAATGAGCAGTTCTTC
TRBV6-4	TRBJ2-2	NA	NA	CASSRIGGTGELFF	TGTGCCAGCAGTCGTATCGGGGGCACCGGGGAGCTGTTTTTT
TRBV4-1	TRBJ1-1	NA	NA	CASSQAQGWGGMNTEAFF	TGCGCCAGCAGCCAAGCCCAAGGGTGGGGGGGTATGAACACTGAAGCTTTCTTT
TRBV27	TRBJ2-7	NA	NA	CASSEHWTDHYEQYF	TGTGCCAGCAGTGAGCACTGGACAGACCACTACGAGCAGTACTTC
TRBV15	TRBJ2-7	NA	TRBD1	CATSTLTGPTYEQYF	TGTGCCACCAGCACCCTGACAGGGCCCACCTACGAGCAGTACTTC
TRBV2	TRBJ2-3	NA	NA	CASSDQRPPPDTQYF	TGTGCCAGCAGTGACCAGCGACCGCCCCCAGATACGCAGTATTTT
TRBV29-1	TRBJ2-2	NA	TRBD1	CSVTGENTGELFF	TGCAGCGTTACAGGGGAGAACACCGGGGAGCTGTTTTTT
TRBV5-6	TRBJ2-2	NA	NA	CASRSERALNLNTGELFF	TGTGCCAGCAGGAGTGAGCGGGCGCTTAACCTGAACACCGGGGAGCTGTTTTTT
TRBV28	TRBJ2-7	NA	TRBD1	CASSTTGGASYEQYF	TGTGCCAGCAGTACCACAGGGGGCGCGTCCTACGAGCAGTACTTC
TRBV27	TRBJ2-3	NA	NA	CASQYPLARIDTQYF	TGTGCCAGCCAATACCCCCTAGCGAGAATAGATACGCAGTATTTT
TRBV7-2	TRBJ1-5	NA	TRBD1	CASSLRTGGQPQHF	TGTGCCAGCAGCTTACGTACAGGGGGTCAGCCCCAGCATTTT
TRBV6-5	TRBJ1-1	few	NA	CASSNYRENTEAFF	TGTGCCAGCAGTAATTACAGGGAGAACACTGAAGCTTTCTTT
TRBV29-1	TRBJ1-1	once	TRBD1	CSVDLDRGRREAFF	TGCAGCGTTGACTTGGATAGGGGGCGAAGAGAAGCTTTCTTT
TRBV5-5	TRBJ1-6	once	TRBD1	CASSPGQPDSPLHF	TGTGCCAGCAGCCCGGGACAGCCTGATTCACCCCTCCACTTT
TRBV7-3	TRBJ1-5	NA	NA	CASSLEQLYSNQPQHF	TGTGCCAGCAGCTTAGAACAGTTATATAGCAATCAGCCCCAGCATTTT
TRBV25-1	TRBJ1-6	NA	NA	CATSGGVYSPLHF	TGTGCCACCTCAGGAGGAGTCTATTCACCCCTCCACTTT
TRBV6-5	TRBJ1-2	NA	NA	CASTITVDYGYTF	TGTGCCAGCACTATCACTGTGGACTATGGCTACACCTTC
TRBV14	TRBJ2-7	NA	TRBD1	CASSQSGGTYEQYF	TGTGCCAGCAGCCAATCAGGGGGCACCTACGAGCAGTACTTC
TRBV25-1	TRBJ2-7	NA	NA	CASSDGGVYEQYF	TGTGCCAGCAGTGACGGAGGGGTGTACGAGCAGTACTTC
TRBV11-1	TRBJ2-1	NA	NA	CASSLGLAEGGEQFF	TGTGCCAGCAGCTTAGGGCTAGCGGAGGGGGGTGAGCAGTTCTTC
TRBV25-1	TRBJ1-1	NA	NA	CASRTAGGVSEAFF	TGTGCCAGCAGGACAGCGGGGGGAGTGAGTGAAGCTTTCTTT
TRBV6-7	TRBJ2-7	few	NA	CASSREDRAYEQYF	TGTGCCAGCAGTAGAGAGGACAGAGCCTACGAGCAGTACTTC
TRBV7-9	TRBJ2-6	NA	NA	CASSLGATSSGANVLTF	TGTGCCAGCAGCTTGGGGGCTACCAGCTCTGGGGCCAACGTCCTGACTTTC
TRBV24-1	TRBJ2-7	NA	TRBD2	CATSDSAGVRLEQYF	TGTGCCACCAGTGATTCAGCGGGAGTAAGACTCGAGCAGTACTTC
TRBV5-4	TRBJ1-2	once	NA	CASSLNPGANYGYTF	TGTGCCAGCAGCTTGAACCCGGGAGCTAACTATGGCTACACCTTC
TRBV7-2	TRBJ2-2	many	NA	CASSSGRGGALVGGELFF	TGTGCCAGCAGCTCGGGTCGCGGGGGCGCTTTGGTAGGCGGGGAGCTGTTTTTT
TRBV5-1	TRBJ2-5	NA	NA	CASSPVPGEWETQYF	TGCGCCAGCAGCCCCGTTCCGGGGGAGTGGGAGACCCAGTACTTC